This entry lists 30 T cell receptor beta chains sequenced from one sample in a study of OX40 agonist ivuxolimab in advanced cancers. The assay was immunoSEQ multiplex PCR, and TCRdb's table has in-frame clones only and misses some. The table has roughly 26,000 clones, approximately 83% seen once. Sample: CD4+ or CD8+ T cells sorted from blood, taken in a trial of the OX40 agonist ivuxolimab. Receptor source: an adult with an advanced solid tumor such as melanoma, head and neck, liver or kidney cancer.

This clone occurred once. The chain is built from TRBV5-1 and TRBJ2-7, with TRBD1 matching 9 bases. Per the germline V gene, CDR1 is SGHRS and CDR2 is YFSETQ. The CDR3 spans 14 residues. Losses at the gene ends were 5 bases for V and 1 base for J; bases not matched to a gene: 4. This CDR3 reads CASSTGGASYEQYF. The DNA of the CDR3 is TGCGCCAGCAGTACAGGGGGCGCTTCCTACGAGCAGTACTTC.

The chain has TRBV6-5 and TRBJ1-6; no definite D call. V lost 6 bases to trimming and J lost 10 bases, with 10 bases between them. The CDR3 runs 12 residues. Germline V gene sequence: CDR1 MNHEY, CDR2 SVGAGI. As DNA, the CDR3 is TGTGCCAGCAGGGCCGTCCTCTCACCCCTCCACTTT. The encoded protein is CASRAVLSPLHF.

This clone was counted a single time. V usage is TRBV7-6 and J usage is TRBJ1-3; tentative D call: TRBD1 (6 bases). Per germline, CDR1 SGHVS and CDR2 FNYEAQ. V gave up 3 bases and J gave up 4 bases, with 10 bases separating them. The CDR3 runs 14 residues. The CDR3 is CASSFTGRGNTIYF. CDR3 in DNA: TGTGCCAGCAGCTTCACAGGGAGGGGAAACACCATATATTTT.

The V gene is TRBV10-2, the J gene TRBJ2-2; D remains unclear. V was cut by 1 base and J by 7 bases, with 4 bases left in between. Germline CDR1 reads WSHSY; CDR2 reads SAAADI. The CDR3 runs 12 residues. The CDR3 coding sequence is TGCGCCAGCAGTGAGTTGGTCGGGGAGCTGTTTTTT. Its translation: CASSELVGELFF.

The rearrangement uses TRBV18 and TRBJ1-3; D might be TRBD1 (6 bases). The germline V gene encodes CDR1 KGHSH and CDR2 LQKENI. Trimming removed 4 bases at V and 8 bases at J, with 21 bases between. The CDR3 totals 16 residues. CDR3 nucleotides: TGTGCCAGCTCACTAGATACTCCGACAAAGGGGGACACCATATATTTT. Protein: CASSLDTPTKGDTIYF.

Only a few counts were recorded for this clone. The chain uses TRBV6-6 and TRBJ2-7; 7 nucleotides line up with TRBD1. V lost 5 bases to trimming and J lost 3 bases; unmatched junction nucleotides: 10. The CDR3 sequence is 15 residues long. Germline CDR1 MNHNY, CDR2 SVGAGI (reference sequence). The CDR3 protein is CASSTGTASYYEQYF. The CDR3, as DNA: TGTGCCAGCAGTACCGGGACAGCCTCCTACTACGAGCAGTACTTC.

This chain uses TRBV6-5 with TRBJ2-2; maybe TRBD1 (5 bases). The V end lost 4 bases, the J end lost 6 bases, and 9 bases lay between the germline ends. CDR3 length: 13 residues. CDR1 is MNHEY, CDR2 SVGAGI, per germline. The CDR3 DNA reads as TGTGCCAGCAGTTCACAGGCCGCCGGGGAGCTGTTTTTT. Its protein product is CASSSQAAGELFF.

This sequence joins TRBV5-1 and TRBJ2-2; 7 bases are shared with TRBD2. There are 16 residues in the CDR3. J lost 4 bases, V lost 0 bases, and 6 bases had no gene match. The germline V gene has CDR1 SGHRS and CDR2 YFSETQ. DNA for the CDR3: TGCGCCAGCAGCTTGGAATTCGGGGGGACCACCGGGGAGCTGTTTTTT. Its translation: CASSLEFGGTTGELFF.

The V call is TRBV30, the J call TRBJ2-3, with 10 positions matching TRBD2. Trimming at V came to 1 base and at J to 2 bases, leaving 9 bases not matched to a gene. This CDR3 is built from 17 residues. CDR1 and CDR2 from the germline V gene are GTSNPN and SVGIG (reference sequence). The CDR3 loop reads CAWSDSGGSLFTDTQYF. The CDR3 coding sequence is TGTGCCTGGAGTGATAGCGGGGGGTCCTTATTCACAGATACGCAGTATTTT. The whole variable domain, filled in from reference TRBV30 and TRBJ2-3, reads SQTIHQWPATLVQPVGSPLSLECTVEGTSNPNLYWYRQAAGRGLQLLFYSVGIGQISSEVPQNLSASRPQDRQFILSSKKLLLSDSGFYLCAWSDSGGSLFTDTQYFGPGTRLTVL.

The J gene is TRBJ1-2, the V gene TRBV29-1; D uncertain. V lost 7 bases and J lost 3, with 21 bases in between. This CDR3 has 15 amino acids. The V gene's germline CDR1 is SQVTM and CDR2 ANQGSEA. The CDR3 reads CSGRSPGGEDYGYTF. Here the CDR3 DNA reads TGCAGCGGCCGGTCGCCGGGCGGGGAGGACTATGGCTACACCTTC.

CDR3 region: CASSQVGDTQETQYF. For the CDR3, the DNA is TGCGCCAGCAGCCAAGTGGGGGACACTCAAGAGACCCAGTACTTC. The chain employs TRBV4-1 and TRBJ2-5, with D perhaps matching TRBD1 (6 bases). The germline gives CDR1 MGHRA, CDR2 YSYEKL. The CDR3 totals 15 residues. Trimming stripped 1 base from V and 2 bases from J, with 11 bases between.

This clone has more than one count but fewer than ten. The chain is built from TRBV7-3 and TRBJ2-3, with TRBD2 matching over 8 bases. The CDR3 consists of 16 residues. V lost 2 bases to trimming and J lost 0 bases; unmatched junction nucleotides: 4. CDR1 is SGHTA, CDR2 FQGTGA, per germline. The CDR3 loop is CASSLRGGYSTDTQYF. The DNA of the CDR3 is TGTGCCAGCAGCTTACGGGGGGGTTATAGCACAGATACGCAGTATTTT.

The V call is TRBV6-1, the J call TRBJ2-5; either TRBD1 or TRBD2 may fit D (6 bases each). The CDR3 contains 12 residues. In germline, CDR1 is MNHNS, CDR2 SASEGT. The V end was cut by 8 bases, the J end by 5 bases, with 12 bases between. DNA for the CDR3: TGTGCCAGCGAGGGGGGAGGTGAGACCCAGTACTTC. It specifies CASEGGGETQYF.

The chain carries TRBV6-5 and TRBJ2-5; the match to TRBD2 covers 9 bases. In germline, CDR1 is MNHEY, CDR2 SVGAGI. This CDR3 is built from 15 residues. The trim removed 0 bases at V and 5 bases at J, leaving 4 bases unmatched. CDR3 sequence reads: CASSYSSGGRETQYF. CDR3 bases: TGTGCCAGCAGTTACTCTAGCGGGGGCCGGGAGACCCAGTACTTC.

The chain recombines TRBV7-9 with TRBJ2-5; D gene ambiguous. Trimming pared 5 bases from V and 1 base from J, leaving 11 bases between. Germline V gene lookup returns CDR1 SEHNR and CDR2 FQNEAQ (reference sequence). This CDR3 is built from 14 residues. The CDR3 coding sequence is TGTGCCAGCAGCCCGGCGGCAGTCCAAGAGACCCAGTACTTC. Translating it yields CASSPAAVQETQYF.

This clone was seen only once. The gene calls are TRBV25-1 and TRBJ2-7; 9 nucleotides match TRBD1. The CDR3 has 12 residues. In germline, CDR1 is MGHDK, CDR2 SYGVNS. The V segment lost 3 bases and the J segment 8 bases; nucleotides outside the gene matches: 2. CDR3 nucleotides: TGTGCCAGCAGTGAGGACAGGGGCAAGCAGTACTTC. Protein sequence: CASSEDRGKQYF.

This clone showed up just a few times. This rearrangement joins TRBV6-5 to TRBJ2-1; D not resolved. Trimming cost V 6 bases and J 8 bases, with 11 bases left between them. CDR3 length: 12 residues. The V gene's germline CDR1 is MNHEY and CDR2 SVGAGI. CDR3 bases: TGTGCCAGCAGAACCCCCCGGGATGAGCAGTTCTTC. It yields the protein CASRTPRDEQFF.

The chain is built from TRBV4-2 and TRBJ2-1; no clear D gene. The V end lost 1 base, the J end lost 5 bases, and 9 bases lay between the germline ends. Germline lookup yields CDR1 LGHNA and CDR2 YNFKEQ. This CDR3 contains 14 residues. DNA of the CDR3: TGTGCCAGCAGCCAAGTCGCCGGAAACAATGAGCAGTTCTTC. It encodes CASSQVAGNNEQFF.

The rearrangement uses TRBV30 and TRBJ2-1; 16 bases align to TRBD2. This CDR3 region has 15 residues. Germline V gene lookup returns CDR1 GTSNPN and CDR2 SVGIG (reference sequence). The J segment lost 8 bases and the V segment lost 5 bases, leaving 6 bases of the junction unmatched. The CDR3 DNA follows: TGTGCCTGGTCACCGGGACTAGCGGGGGGGGATGAGCAGTTCTTC. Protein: CAWSPGLAGGDEQFF.

The CDR3 DNA sequence: TGTGCCAGCAGACAATCCGTAGGGCCCCAGCATTTT. Translation gives CASRQSVGPQHF. The chain employs TRBV7-2 and TRBJ1-5; the D is unclear. Trimming shortened V by 6 bases and J by 9 bases, and 12 bases separated the two germline ends. From germline, CDR1 is SGHTA and CDR2 FQGNSA. The CDR3 covers 12 residues.

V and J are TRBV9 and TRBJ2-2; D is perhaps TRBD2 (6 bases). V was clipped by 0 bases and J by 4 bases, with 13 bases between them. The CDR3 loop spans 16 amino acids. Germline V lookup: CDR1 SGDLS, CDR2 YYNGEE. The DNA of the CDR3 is TGTGCCAGCAGCGTAGAGTACACGGAGGGCACCGGGGAGCTGTTTTTT. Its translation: CASSVEYTEGTGELFF.

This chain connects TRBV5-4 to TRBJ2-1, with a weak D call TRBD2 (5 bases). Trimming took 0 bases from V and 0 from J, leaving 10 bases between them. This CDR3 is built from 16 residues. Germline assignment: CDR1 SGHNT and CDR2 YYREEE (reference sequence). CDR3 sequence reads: CASSLVGSPSYNEQFF. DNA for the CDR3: TGTGCCAGCAGCTTGGTTGGGAGCCCCTCCTACAATGAGCAGTTCTTC.

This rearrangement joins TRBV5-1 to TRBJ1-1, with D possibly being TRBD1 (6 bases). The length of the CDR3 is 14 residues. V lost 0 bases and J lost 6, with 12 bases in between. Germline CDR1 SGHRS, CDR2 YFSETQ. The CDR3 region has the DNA TGCGCCAGCAGCTTGGGGGGGACATGGCCTGAAGCTTTCTTT. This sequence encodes CASSLGGTWPEAFF.

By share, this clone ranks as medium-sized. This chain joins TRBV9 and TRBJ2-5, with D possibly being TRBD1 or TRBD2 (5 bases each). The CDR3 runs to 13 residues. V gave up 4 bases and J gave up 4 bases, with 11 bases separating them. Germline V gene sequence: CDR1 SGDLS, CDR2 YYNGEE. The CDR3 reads CASSPTRGETQYF. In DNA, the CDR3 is TGTGCCAGCAGCCCAACGAGGGGAGAGACCCAGTACTTC.

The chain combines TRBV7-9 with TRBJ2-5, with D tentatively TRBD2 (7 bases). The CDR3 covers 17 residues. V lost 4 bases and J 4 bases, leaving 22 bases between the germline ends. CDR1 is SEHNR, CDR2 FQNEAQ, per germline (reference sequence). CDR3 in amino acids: CASSSRRGGRLGETQYF. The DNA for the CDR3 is TGTGCCAGCAGCTCAAGGAGGGGGGGCCGTCTTGGAGAGACCCAGTACTTC.

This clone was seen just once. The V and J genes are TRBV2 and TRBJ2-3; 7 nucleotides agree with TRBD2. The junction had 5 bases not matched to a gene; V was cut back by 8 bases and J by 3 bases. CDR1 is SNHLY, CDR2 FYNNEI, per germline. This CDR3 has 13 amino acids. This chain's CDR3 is CASQTGGTDTQYF. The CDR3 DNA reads TGTGCCAGCCAGACCGGGGGGACAGATACGCAGTATTTT.

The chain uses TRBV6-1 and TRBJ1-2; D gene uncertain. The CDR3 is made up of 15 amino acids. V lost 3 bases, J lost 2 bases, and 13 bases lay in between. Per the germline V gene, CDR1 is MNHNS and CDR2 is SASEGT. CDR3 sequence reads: CASSDGLGKNYGYTF. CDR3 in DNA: TGTGCCAGCAGTGATGGATTGGGGAAAAACTATGGCTACACCTTC.

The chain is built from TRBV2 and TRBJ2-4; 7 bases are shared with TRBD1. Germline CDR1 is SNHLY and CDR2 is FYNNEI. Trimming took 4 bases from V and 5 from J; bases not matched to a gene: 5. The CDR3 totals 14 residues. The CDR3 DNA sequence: TGTGCCAGCAGTGCCGGGACAGCAGAAAACATTCAGTACTTC. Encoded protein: CASSAGTAENIQYF.

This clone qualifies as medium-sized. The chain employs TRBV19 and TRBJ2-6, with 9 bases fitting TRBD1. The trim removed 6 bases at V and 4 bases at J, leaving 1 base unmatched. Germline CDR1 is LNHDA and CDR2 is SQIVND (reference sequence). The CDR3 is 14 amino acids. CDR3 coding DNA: TGTGCCAGTAGCGGGACAGGGGGGGCCAACGTCCTGACTTTC. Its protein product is CASSGTGGANVLTF.

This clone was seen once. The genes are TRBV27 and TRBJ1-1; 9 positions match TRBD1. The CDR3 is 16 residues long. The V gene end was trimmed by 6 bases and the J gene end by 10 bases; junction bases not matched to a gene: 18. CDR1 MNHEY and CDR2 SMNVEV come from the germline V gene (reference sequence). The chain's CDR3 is CASRPHRDRVPVRAFF. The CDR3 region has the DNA TGTGCCAGCAGACCCCACCGGGACAGGGTCCCGGTTAGAGCTTTCTTT.